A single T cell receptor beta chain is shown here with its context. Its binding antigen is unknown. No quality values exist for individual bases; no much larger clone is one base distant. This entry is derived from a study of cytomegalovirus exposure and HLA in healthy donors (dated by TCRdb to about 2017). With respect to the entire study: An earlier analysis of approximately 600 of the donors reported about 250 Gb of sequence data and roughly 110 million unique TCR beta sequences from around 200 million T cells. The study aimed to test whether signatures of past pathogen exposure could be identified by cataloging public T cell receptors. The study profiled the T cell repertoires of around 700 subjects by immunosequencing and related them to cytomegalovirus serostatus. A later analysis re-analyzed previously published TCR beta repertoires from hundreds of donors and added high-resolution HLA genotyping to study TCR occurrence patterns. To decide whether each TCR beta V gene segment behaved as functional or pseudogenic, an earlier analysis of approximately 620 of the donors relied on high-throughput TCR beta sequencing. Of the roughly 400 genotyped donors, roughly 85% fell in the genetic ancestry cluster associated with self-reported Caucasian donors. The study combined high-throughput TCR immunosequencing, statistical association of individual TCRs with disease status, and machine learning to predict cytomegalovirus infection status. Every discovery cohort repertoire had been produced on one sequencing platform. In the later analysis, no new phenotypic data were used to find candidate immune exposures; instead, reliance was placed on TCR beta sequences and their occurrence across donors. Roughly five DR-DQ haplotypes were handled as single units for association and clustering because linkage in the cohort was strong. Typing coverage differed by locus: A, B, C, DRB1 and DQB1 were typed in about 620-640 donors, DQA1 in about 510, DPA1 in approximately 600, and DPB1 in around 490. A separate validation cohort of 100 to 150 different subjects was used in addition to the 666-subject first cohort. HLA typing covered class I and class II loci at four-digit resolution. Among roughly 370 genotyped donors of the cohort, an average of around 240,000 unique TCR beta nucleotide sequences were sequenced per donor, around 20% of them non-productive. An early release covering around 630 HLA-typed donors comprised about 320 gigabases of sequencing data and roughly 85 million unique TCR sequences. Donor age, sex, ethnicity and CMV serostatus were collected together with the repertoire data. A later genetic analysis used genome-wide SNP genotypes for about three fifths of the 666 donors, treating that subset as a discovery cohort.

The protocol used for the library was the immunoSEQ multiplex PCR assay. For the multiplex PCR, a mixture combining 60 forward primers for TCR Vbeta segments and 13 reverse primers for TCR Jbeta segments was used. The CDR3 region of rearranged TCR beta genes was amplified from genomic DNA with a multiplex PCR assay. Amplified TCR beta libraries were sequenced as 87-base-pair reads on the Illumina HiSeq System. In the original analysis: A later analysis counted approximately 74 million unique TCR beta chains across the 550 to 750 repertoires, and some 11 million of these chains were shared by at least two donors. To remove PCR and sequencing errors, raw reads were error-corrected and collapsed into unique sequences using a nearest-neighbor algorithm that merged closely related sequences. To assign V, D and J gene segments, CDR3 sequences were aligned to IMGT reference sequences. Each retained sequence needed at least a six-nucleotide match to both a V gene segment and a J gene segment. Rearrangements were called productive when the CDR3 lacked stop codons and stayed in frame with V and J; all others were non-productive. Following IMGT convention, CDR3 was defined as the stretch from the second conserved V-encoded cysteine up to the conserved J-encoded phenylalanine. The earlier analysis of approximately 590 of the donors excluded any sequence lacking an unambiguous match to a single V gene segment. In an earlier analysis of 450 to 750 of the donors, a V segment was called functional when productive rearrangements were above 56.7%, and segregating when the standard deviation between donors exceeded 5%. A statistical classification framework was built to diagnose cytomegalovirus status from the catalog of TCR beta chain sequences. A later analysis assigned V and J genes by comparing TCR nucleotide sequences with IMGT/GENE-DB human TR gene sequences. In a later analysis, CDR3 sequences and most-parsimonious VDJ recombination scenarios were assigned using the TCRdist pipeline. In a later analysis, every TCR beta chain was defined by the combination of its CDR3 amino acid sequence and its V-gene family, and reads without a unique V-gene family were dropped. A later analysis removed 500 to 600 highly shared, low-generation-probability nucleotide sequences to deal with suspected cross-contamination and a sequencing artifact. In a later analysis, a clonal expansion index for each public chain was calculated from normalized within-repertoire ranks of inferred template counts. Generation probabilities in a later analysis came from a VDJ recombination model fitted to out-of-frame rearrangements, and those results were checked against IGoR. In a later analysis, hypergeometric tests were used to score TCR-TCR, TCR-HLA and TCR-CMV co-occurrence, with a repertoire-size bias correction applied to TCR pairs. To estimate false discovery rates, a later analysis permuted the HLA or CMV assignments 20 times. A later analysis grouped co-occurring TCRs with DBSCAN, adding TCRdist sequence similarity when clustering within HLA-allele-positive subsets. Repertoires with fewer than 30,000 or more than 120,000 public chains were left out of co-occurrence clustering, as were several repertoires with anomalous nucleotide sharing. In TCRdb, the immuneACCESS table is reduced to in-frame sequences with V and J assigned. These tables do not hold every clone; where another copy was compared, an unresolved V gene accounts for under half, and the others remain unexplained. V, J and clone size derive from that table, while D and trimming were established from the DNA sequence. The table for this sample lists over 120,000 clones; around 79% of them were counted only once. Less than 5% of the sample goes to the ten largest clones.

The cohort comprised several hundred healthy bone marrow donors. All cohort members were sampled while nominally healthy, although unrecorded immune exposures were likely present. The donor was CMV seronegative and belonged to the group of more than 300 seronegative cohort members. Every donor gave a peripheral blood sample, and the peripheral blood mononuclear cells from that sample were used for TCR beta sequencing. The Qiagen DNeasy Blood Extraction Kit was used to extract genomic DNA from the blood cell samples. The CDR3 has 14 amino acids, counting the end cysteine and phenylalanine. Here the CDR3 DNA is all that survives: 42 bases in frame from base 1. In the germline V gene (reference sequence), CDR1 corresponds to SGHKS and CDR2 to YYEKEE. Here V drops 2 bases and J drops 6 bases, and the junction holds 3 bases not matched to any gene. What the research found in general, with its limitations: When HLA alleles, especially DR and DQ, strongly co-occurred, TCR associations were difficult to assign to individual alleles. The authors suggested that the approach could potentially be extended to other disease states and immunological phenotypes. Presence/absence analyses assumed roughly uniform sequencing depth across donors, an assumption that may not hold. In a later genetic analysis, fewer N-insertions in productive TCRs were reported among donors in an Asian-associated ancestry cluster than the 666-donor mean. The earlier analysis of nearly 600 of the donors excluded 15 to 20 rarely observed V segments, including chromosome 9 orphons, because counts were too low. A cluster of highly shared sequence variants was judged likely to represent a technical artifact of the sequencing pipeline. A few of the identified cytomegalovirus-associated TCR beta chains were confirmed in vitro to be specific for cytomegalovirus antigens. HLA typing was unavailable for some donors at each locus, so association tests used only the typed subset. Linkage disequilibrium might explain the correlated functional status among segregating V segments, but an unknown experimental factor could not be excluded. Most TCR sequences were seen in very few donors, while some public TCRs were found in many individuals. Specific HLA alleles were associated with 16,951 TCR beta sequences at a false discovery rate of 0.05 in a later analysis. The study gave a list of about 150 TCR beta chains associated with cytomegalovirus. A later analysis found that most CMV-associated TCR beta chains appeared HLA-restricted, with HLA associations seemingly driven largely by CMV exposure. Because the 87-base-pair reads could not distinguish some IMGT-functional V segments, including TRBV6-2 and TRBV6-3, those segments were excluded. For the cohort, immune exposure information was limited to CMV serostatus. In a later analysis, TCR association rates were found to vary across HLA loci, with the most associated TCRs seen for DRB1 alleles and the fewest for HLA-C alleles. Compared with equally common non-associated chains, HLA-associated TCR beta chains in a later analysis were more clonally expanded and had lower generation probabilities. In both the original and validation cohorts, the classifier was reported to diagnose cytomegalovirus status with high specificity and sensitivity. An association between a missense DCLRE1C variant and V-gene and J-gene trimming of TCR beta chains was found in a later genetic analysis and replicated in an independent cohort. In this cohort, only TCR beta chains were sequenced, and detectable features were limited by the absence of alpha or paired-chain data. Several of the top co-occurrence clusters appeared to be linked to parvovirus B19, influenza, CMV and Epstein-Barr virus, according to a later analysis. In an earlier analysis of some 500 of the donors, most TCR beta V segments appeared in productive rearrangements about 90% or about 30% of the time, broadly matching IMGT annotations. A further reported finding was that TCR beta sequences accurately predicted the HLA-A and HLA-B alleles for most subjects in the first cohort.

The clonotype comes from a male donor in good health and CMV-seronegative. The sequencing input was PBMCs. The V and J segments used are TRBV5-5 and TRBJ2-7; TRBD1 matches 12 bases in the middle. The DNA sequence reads TGTGCCAGCAGCTTTGGGACAGGGGGCGCCGAGCAGTACTTC. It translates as CASSFGTGGAEQYF.